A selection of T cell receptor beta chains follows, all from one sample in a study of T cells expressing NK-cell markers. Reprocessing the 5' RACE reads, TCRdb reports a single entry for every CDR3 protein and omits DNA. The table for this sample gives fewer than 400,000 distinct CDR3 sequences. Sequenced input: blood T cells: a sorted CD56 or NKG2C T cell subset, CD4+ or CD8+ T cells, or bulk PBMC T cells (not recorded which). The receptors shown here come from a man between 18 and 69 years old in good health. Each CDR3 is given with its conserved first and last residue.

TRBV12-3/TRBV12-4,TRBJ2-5,CASSSRDRATETQYF
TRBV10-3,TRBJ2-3,CAISEADRGADTQYF
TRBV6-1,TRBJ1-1,CASSEGRGRSTEAFF
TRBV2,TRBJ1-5,CASSSGLLNQPQHF
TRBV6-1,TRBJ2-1,CASIPPGTSGEYEQFF
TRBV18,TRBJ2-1,CASSPLNPTSGGLNEQFF
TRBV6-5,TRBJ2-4,CASSYSRDRVNIQYF
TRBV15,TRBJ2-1,CATSRDYNEQFF
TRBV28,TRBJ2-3,CASRRPGADTQYF
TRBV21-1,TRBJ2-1,CASARFRYNEQFF
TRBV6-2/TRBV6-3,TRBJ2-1,CASSYVGLNEQFF
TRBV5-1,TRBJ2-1,CASVPGLHVNEQFF
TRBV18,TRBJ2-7,CASSPGAGPNEQYF
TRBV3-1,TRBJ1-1,CASSRLKGTEAFF
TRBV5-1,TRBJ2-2,CASSFATGEGTGELFF
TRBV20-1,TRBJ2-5,CSTREGTSLGETQYF
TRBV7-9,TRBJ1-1,CASSNGGQGTTEAFF
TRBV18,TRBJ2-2,CASSPAISTNTGELFF
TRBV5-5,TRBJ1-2,CASTPGQSNYGYTF
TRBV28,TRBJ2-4,CASSLTGGKNIQYF
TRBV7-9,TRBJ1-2,CASSLTGTGGVDGYTF
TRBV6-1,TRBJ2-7,CASSQTSDRDDYEQYF
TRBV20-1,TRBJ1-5,CSARGQGTGQPQHF
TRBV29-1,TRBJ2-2,CSVVPTGYTGELFF
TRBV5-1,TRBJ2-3,CASSWGGAGDTQYF
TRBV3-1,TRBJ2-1,CASSQGFAGARGEQFF
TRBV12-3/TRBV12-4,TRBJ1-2,CASTRDGGTPSILYGYTF
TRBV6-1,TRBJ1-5,CASSTLPGQGNQPQHF
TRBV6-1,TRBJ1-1,CASDRGSGMARGTEAFF
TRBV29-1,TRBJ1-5,CSVAAVVGQPQHF
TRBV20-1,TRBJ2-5,CSARLASETQYF
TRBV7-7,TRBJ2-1,CASSLSPRGDSYNEQFF
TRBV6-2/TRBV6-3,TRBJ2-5,CASSYIQWETQYF
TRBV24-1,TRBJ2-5,CATSDSSGGAVETQYF
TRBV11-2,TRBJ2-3,CASNRRQGATDTQYF
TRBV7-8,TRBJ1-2,CASSTDRDGRNYGYTF
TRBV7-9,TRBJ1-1,CASSGPGQWGNTEAFF
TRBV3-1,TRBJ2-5,CASSQAYRGRRGQNKETQYF
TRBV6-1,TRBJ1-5,CASSGLGGRSNQPQHF
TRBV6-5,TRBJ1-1,CASSYYLSRNTEAFF
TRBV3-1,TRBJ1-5,CASSRKVGGDQPQHF
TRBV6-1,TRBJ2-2,CASSPGGVGNTGELFF